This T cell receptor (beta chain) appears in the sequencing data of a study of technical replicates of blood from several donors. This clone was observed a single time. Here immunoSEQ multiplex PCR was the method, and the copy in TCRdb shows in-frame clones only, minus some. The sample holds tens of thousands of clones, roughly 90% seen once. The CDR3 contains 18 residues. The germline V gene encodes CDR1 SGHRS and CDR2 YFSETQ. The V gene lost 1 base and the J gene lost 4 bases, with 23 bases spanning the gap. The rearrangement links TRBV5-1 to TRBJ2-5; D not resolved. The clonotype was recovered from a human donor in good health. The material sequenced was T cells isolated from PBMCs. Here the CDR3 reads CASSLYLRLQENGETQYF. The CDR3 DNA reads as TGCGCCAGCAGCTTGTACCTGCGGCTGCAAGAGAACGGAGAGACCCAGTACTTC.